The rows below give T cell receptor beta chains drawn from one sample of a study of CD8 T cells in Susac syndrome. TCRdb passed the immunoSEQ multiplex PCR reads through MiXCR, listing each CDR3 protein once. Among roughly 130,000 distinct CDR3 sequences listed, roughly 96% were seen once. The sample comprised CD4+ T cells from PBMCs. The receptor source for this set is a human donor in good health. Each CDR3 is given with its conserved first and last residue. Each record gives: V gene, D gene, CDR3 length, clone size, J gene, CDR3 protein, CDR3 DNA. D genes are given only for firm matches. Only part of the rows carry a size: once, few, many, or a class if the clone is expanded.

v_call: TRBV20-1; d_call: NA; cdr3_length: 13; clone_size: NA; j_call: TRBJ2-3; cdr3_aa: CSARISATDTQYF; cdr3_nt: TGCAGTGCCAGGATATCTGCCACAGATACGCAGTATTTT
v_call: TRBV3-1; d_call: NA; cdr3_length: 17; clone_size: NA; j_call: TRBJ2-5; cdr3_aa: CASSQVIGRRSSETQYF; cdr3_nt: TGTGCCAGCAGCCAAGTTATCGGACGCCGGAGTTCAGAGACCCAGTACTTC
v_call: TRBV4-1; d_call: NA; cdr3_length: 16; clone_size: NA; j_call: TRBJ2-7; cdr3_aa: CASSQSVDRRTYEQYF; cdr3_nt: TGCGCCAGCAGCCAATCCGTCGACAGGCGAACCTACGAGCAGTACTTC
v_call: TRBV4-1; d_call: NA; cdr3_length: 16; clone_size: NA; j_call: TRBJ2-1; cdr3_aa: CASSQGTGGGHSEQFF; cdr3_nt: TGCGCCAGCAGCCAAGGGACCGGGGGAGGTCACTCTGAGCAGTTCTTC
v_call: TRBV4-1; d_call: NA; cdr3_length: 16; clone_size: NA; j_call: TRBJ2-3; cdr3_aa: CASSQSDRYSTDTQYF; cdr3_nt: TGCGCCAGCAGCCAAAGTGATCGCTACAGCACAGATACGCAGTATTTT
v_call: TRBV28; d_call: TRBD1; cdr3_length: 15; clone_size: once; j_call: TRBJ1-5; cdr3_aa: CASRFGQVRNQPQHF; cdr3_nt: TGTGCCAGCCGCTTTGGACAGGTTCGAAATCAGCCCCAGCATTTT
v_call: TRBV7-6; d_call: NA; cdr3_length: 15; clone_size: NA; j_call: TRBJ2-7; cdr3_aa: CASSPVGGRPREQYF; cdr3_nt: TGTGCCAGCAGCCCCGTGGGGGGCCGACCGCGCGAGCAGTACTTC
v_call: TRBV5-1; d_call: NA; cdr3_length: 13; clone_size: NA; j_call: TRBJ1-4; cdr3_aa: CASSLGPDEKLFF; cdr3_nt: TGCGCCAGCAGCCTGGGACCGGATGAAAAACTGTTTTTT
v_call: TRBV19; d_call: TRBD2; cdr3_length: 13; clone_size: NA; j_call: TRBJ2-3; cdr3_aa: CASKAGVADTQYF; cdr3_nt: TGTGCCAGTAAAGCGGGAGTGGCAGATACGCAGTATTTT
v_call: TRBV12-3/TRBV12-4; d_call: NA; cdr3_length: 14; clone_size: NA; j_call: TRBJ2-5; cdr3_aa: CASRPGPERETQYF; cdr3_nt: TGTGCCAGCAGGCCCGGGCCAGAAAGGGAGACCCAGTACTTC
v_call: TRBV5-1; d_call: TRBD1; cdr3_length: 15; clone_size: NA; j_call: TRBJ2-3; cdr3_aa: CASSGGTGDTDTQYF; cdr3_nt: TGCGCCAGCAGCGGCGGGACAGGGGACACAGATACGCAGTATTTT
v_call: TRBV5-1; d_call: NA; cdr3_length: 14; clone_size: NA; j_call: TRBJ1-4; cdr3_aa: CASSLMQGNEKLFF; cdr3_nt: TGCGCCAGCAGCTTGATGCAGGGGAATGAAAAACTGTTTTTT
v_call: TRBV5-4; d_call: TRBD1; cdr3_length: 14; clone_size: NA; j_call: TRBJ2-1; cdr3_aa: CASSLKTGGNEQFF; cdr3_nt: TGTGCCAGCAGCTTGAAAACAGGGGGGAATGAGCAGTTCTTC
v_call: TRBV29-1; d_call: NA; cdr3_length: 14; clone_size: NA; j_call: TRBJ2-1; cdr3_aa: CSVVKGSSYNEQFF; cdr3_nt: TGCAGCGTTGTTAAAGGGAGCTCCTACAATGAGCAGTTCTTC
v_call: TRBV9; d_call: NA; cdr3_length: 15; clone_size: NA; j_call: TRBJ2-7; cdr3_aa: CASSPGTLSSYEQYF; cdr3_nt: TGTGCCAGCAGCCCCGGGACCTTGAGCTCCTACGAGCAGTACTTC
v_call: TRBV18; d_call: NA; cdr3_length: 15; clone_size: NA; j_call: TRBJ1-5; cdr3_aa: CASSPGDYSNQPQHF; cdr3_nt: TGTGCCAGCTCACCAGGGGATTATAGCAATCAGCCCCAGCATTTT
v_call: TRBV24-1; d_call: NA; cdr3_length: 14; clone_size: NA; j_call: TRBJ2-7; cdr3_aa: CATSTSSCSYEQYF; cdr3_nt: TGTGCCACCAGTACATCTTCTTGCTCCTACGAGCAGTACTTC
v_call: TRBV10-3; d_call: TRBD2; cdr3_length: 12; clone_size: NA; j_call: TRBJ2-7; cdr3_aa: CAISREGDEQYF; cdr3_nt: TGTGCCATCAGCCGGGAGGGCGACGAGCAGTACTTC
v_call: TRBV7-9; d_call: TRBD1; cdr3_length: 14; clone_size: NA; j_call: TRBJ1-2; cdr3_aa: CASSQGQAEMSYTF; cdr3_nt: TGTGCCAGCAGCCAAGGACAGGCCGAGATGAGCTACACCTTC
v_call: TRBV5-1; d_call: NA; cdr3_length: 13; clone_size: NA; j_call: TRBJ1-2; cdr3_aa: CASTGTLGVGYTF; cdr3_nt: TGCGCCAGCACCGGGACCTTGGGAGTTGGCTACACCTTC
v_call: TRBV10-3; d_call: TRBD1; cdr3_length: 13; clone_size: NA; j_call: TRBJ2-3; cdr3_aa: CATAGQGADTQYF; cdr3_nt: TGTGCCACCGCGGGACAGGGGGCAGATACGCAGTATTTT
v_call: TRBV19; d_call: NA; cdr3_length: 14; clone_size: NA; j_call: TRBJ2-3; cdr3_aa: CASNLGQGGDTQYF; cdr3_nt: TGTGCCAGTAACCTAGGCCAGGGGGGAGATACGCAGTATTTT
v_call: TRBV12-3/TRBV12-4; d_call: NA; cdr3_length: 15; clone_size: NA; j_call: TRBJ2-3; cdr3_aa: CASRTQDIYTDTQYF; cdr3_nt: TGTGCCAGCAGGACCCAGGACATCTACACAGATACGCAGTATTTT
v_call: TRBV29-1; d_call: TRBD1; cdr3_length: 16; clone_size: once; j_call: TRBJ1-3; cdr3_aa: CSRQGASWIYGNTIYF; cdr3_nt: TGCAGCCGACAGGGGGCGAGTTGGATTTATGGAAACACCATATATTTT
v_call: TRBV20-1; d_call: TRBD1; cdr3_length: 12; clone_size: once; j_call: TRBJ2-5; cdr3_aa: CSAQGDQETQYF; cdr3_nt: TGCAGTGCCCAGGGGGACCAAGAGACCCAGTACTTC
v_call: TRBV5-1; d_call: NA; cdr3_length: 14; clone_size: once; j_call: TRBJ1-4; cdr3_aa: CASSLWGRGEKLFF; cdr3_nt: TGCGCCAGCAGCTTGTGGGGGCGCGGTGAAAAACTGTTTTTT
v_call: TRBV20-1; d_call: NA; cdr3_length: 14; clone_size: NA; j_call: TRBJ2-5; cdr3_aa: CSASTSQGEETQYF; cdr3_nt: TGCAGTGCTAGTACGTCCCAAGGGGAGGAGACCCAGTACTTC
v_call: TRBV6-6; d_call: NA; cdr3_length: 13; clone_size: NA; j_call: TRBJ2-7; cdr3_aa: CASMGGLGPEQYF; cdr3_nt: TGTGCCAGCATGGGAGGTTTGGGCCCCGAGCAGTACTTC
v_call: TRBV6-5; d_call: NA; cdr3_length: 12; clone_size: NA; j_call: TRBJ2-2; cdr3_aa: CASRPYTGELFF; cdr3_nt: TGTGCCAGCAGACCGTACACCGGGGAGCTGTTTTTT
v_call: TRBV20-1; d_call: NA; cdr3_length: 10; clone_size: NA; j_call: TRBJ2-3; cdr3_aa: CSVGVDTQYF; cdr3_nt: TGCAGCGTAGGTGTAGATACGCAGTATTTT
v_call: TRBV20-1; d_call: NA; cdr3_length: 11; clone_size: NA; j_call: TRBJ2-7; cdr3_aa: CSARPPYEQYF; cdr3_nt: TGCAGTGCCCGACCTCCTTACGAGCAGTACTTC
v_call: TRBV28; d_call: NA; cdr3_length: 14; clone_size: once; j_call: TRBJ2-2; cdr3_aa: CASRRDSYTGELFF; cdr3_nt: TGTGCCAGCAGGCGGGACAGCTACACCGGGGAGCTGTTTTTT
v_call: TRBV20-1; d_call: NA; cdr3_length: 14; clone_size: NA; j_call: TRBJ2-3; cdr3_aa: CSARDGEARGTQYF; cdr3_nt: TGCAGTGCTAGAGATGGAGAGGCGAGGGGGACGCAGTATTTT
v_call: TRBV18; d_call: NA; cdr3_length: 16; clone_size: NA; j_call: TRBJ1-2; cdr3_aa: CASSPPSLGANYGYTF; cdr3_nt: TGTGCCAGCTCACCTCCGTCTTTAGGGGCCAACTATGGCTACACCTTC
v_call: TRBV24-1; d_call: TRBD2; cdr3_length: 19; clone_size: NA; j_call: TRBJ2-3; cdr3_aa: CATSDFALGTSASTDTQYF; cdr3_nt: TGTGCCACCAGTGATTTTGCCCTTGGGACTAGCGCTAGCACAGATACGCAGTATTTT
v_call: TRBV19; d_call: NA; cdr3_length: 14; clone_size: NA; j_call: TRBJ1-3; cdr3_aa: CASSTGAAGNTIYF; cdr3_nt: TGTGCCAGTAGTACGGGGGCGGCTGGAAACACCATATATTTT
v_call: TRBV6-1; d_call: TRBD2; cdr3_length: 15; clone_size: NA; j_call: TRBJ2-7; cdr3_aa: CASREGLAGVVEQYF; cdr3_nt: TGTGCCAGCAGAGAAGGACTAGCGGGAGTTGTCGAGCAGTACTTC
v_call: TRBV28; d_call: NA; cdr3_length: 13; clone_size: once; j_call: TRBJ1-2; cdr3_aa: CASSLFRQSGYTF; cdr3_nt: TGTGCCAGCAGTTTATTCCGTCAATCGGGCTACACCTTC
v_call: TRBV20-1; d_call: NA; cdr3_length: 13; clone_size: once; j_call: TRBJ2-5; cdr3_aa: CSARHSDQETQYF; cdr3_nt: TGCAGTGCTAGACATTCAGATCAAGAGACCCAGTACTTC
v_call: TRBV3-1; d_call: TRBD1; cdr3_length: 12; clone_size: NA; j_call: TRBJ2-5; cdr3_aa: CASSPQGETQYF; cdr3_nt: TGTGCCAGCAGCCCACAGGGGGAGACCCAGTACTTC
v_call: TRBV29-1; d_call: TRBD1; cdr3_length: 12; clone_size: NA; j_call: TRBJ1-5; cdr3_aa: CSVGDRALNQHF; cdr3_nt: TGCAGCGTGGGTGACAGGGCCCTCAACCAGCATTTT
v_call: TRBV27; d_call: TRBD2; cdr3_length: 13; clone_size: NA; j_call: TRBJ2-5; cdr3_aa: CASSSGRAYGQYF; cdr3_nt: TGTGCCAGCAGTAGCGGGAGGGCCTATGGCCAGTACTTC
v_call: TRBV14; d_call: TRBD2; cdr3_length: 15; clone_size: NA; j_call: TRBJ2-3; cdr3_aa: CASSPRAGFAGTQYF; cdr3_nt: TGTGCCAGCAGCCCCCGAGCGGGGTTCGCTGGTACGCAGTATTTT
v_call: TRBV19; d_call: NA; cdr3_length: 14; clone_size: NA; j_call: TRBJ1-2; cdr3_aa: CASTDFSVYYGYTF; cdr3_nt: TGTGCCAGTACCGATTTTTCAGTATACTATGGCTACACCTTC
v_call: TRBV7-2; d_call: NA; cdr3_length: 14; clone_size: NA; j_call: TRBJ2-4; cdr3_aa: CASSLVAAKNIQYF; cdr3_nt: TGTGCCAGCAGCTTAGTAGCTGCCAAAAACATTCAGTACTTC
v_call: TRBV20-1; d_call: NA; cdr3_length: 14; clone_size: NA; j_call: TRBJ1-1; cdr3_aa: CSARQGEINTEAFF; cdr3_nt: TGCAGTGCTAGACAGGGCGAAATTAACACTGAAGCTTTCTTT
v_call: TRBV5-1; d_call: NA; cdr3_length: 16; clone_size: NA; j_call: TRBJ2-4; cdr3_aa: CASSLDPGKAKNIQYF; cdr3_nt: TGCGCCAGCAGCTTGGATCCAGGGAAAGCCAAAAACATTCAGTACTTC
v_call: TRBV29-1; d_call: NA; cdr3_length: 15; clone_size: NA; j_call: TRBJ1-2; cdr3_aa: CSCWAPTGSSNGYTF; cdr3_nt: TGCTCCTGTTGGGCGCCGACAGGTAGTTCGAATGGCTACACCTTC
v_call: TRBV20-1; d_call: TRBD1; cdr3_length: 15; clone_size: once; j_call: TRBJ2-1; cdr3_aa: CSARDHRGNVNEQFF; cdr3_nt: TGCAGTGCTAGAGACCACAGGGGTAATGTGAATGAGCAGTTCTTC
v_call: TRBV20-1; d_call: NA; cdr3_length: 13; clone_size: NA; j_call: TRBJ2-7; cdr3_aa: CSARVKSSYEQYF; cdr3_nt: TGCAGTGCTAGAGTTAAGAGCTCCTACGAGCAGTACTTC
v_call: TRBV3-1; d_call: NA; cdr3_length: 13; clone_size: NA; j_call: TRBJ2-7; cdr3_aa: CASSQDGAGEQYF; cdr3_nt: TGTGCCAGCAGCCAAGATGGGGCTGGCGAGCAGTACTTC
v_call: TRBV7-2; d_call: NA; cdr3_length: 15; clone_size: NA; j_call: TRBJ1-5; cdr3_aa: CASSLTSTGNQPQHF; cdr3_nt: TGTGCCAGCAGCTTAACCTCCACAGGGAATCAGCCCCAGCATTTT
v_call: TRBV15; d_call: NA; cdr3_length: 14; clone_size: NA; j_call: TRBJ1-1; cdr3_aa: CATSALGRNTEAFF; cdr3_nt: TGTGCCACCAGCGCCTTGGGGCGGAACACTGAAGCTTTCTTT